A selection of T cell receptor beta chains follows, all from one sample in a study of radiation and T cells in renal cell carcinoma. TCRdb's table, derived via immunoSEQ multiplex PCR, lists solely in-frame clones and lacks some. The sample lists about 8,100 clones, approximately 60% occurring once. The specimen comprised tumor tissue, sampled from a patient whose treatment was nephrectomy without radiotherapy. The receptors originated from a man in his 60s with renal cell carcinoma. CDR3s include the opening cysteine and the closing phenylalanine or tryptophan.

14 | TRBV11-3 | CASSLAGGNQPQHF
15 | TRBV9 | CASSAPGGLGDTQYF
14 | TRBV19 | CASSKTGGADTQYF
13 | TRBV27 | CASSGEGTYEQYF
17 | TRBV9 | CASSVGTSGRGGNEQFF
13 | TRBV5-1 | CASSLLGGETQYF
17 | TRBV25-1 | CASSGGDSHDSNQPQHF
12 | TRBV19 | CASSDRGYEQYF
16 | TRBV30 | CAWSDPSGTGGTEAFF
16 | TRBV5-5 | CASSHLRGQDSYEQYF
13 | TRBV19 | CASSIDQVVPQHF
12 | TRBV29-1 | CSLDRSGDTQYF
14 | TRBV7-3 | CASSPGLLGTEAFF
13 | TRBV30 | CAWKSTGGETQYF
14 | TRBV2 | CASRDTGGRQPQHF
14 | TRBV7-2 | CASSRVTRDTEAFF
15 | TRBV7-2 | CASSPGWGGTDTQYF
16 | TRBV5-1 | CASSLAYYGHTDTQYF
13 | TRBV13 | CASSPGTSYEQYF
13 | TRBV2 | CASSVVEGETQYF
12 | TRBV6-5 | CASSPRGDQQYF
13 | TRBV5-4 | CAIRQGATDTQYF
17 | TRBV10-3 | CAISGRDRVNSGNTIYF
16 | TRBV28 | CASSPRGQGGFQKLFF
13 | TRBV30 | CAWGLAGAHEQYF
12 | TRBV7-2 | CASSWYTDTQYF
14 | TRBV6-5 | CASSTRGRANIQYF
11 | TRBV4-1 | CASSLGDFHTF
14 | TRBV5-1 | CASSPLIQSTEAFF
16 | TRBV4-2 | CASSQAAGGSTDTQYF
12 | TRBV6-5 | CASRRTQETQYF
13 | TRBV6-1 | CASLRSGVDEQYF
13 | TRBV2 | CASSITPSFEQFF
15 | TRBV27 | CASSLFGQQHYGYTF
14 | TRBV6-5 | CASSYSGVWAGAFF
17 | TRBV7-8 | CASSLAQGGEVPYEQYF
15 | TRBV18 | CASSPAGGHPYEQYF
14 | TRBV7-8 | CASSLPGAGQPQHF
14 | TRBV5-4 | CASSLGGLKNIQYF
15 | TRBV6-6 | CASSYVVGNLEPQHF
16 | TRBV5-5 | CASSLGARLNTGELFF
14 | TRBV7-2 | CASGLADYQETQYF
15 | TRBV7-9 | CASSPGTHSTDTQYF
13 | TRBV6-5 | CASSPARYYEQYF
14 | TRBV10-1 | CASSEGRGFETQYF
13 | TRBV6-6 | CASRGTGLTEAFF
14 | TRBV27 | CASRIGGSSYEQYF
14 | TRBV11-3 | CASSLGDPVNIQYF
14 | TRBV7-9 | CASSLAMGVFEAFF
14 | TRBV5-1 | CASSSGSSKYEQYF
17 | TRBV13 | CASNARGAGVSQETQYF
14 | TRBV9 | CASSPEGTFYEQYF
15 | TRBV2 | CASSDGPDDTGELFF
14 | TRBV7-2 | CASSQPTGNYGYTF
16 | TRBV6-1 | CASSEPDTTAKNIQYF
14 | TRBV2 | CASSEQGIDYGYTF
14 | TRBV2 | CASSGSSIKETQYF